This is a list of T cell receptor beta chains from one sample in a study of blood T cell repertoires in COVID-19. TCRdb keeps only in-frame clones here, not all; method: immunoSEQ multiplex PCR. The sample holds 65,000 to 85,000 clones, 85% to 90% seen once. Sequencing was carried out using peripheral blood. The receptors here all came from a man aged 50 to 60 with active COVID-19. The CDR3 runs from the conserved cysteine through the conserved F or W. A D gene is named only where the DNA matches it firmly. The size entry is marked missing in some rows and otherwise reads once, few, many or a size class.

V	D	size	J	CDR3	DNA
TRBV19	.	.	TRBJ2-3	CASSIDLAPGGRATRTDTQYF	TGTGCCAGTAGTATAGATCTTGCCCCCGGCGGCAGGGCCACCAGAACAGATACGCAGTATTTT
TRBV7-8	.	.	TRBJ1-1	CASSRSPSNRETEAFF	TGTGCCAGCAGCCGCTCACCTTCCAACAGGGAAACTGAAGCTTTCTTT
TRBV11-2	.	.	TRBJ2-3	CASSLRSRVSTDTQYF	TGTGCCAGCAGCTTACGGTCCAGGGTTAGCACAGATACGCAGTATTTT
TRBV12-3/TRBV12-4	TRBD1	.	TRBJ1-2	CASSPTGVYGYTF	TGTGCCAGCAGTCCGACAGGGGTCTATGGCTACACCTTC
TRBV11-3	TRBD2	.	TRBJ2-3	CASSSGLAGGTDTQYF	TGTGCCAGCAGCTCGGGACTAGCGGGGGGGACAGATACGCAGTATTTT
TRBV19	TRBD1	.	TRBJ2-1	CASSMVSGGDNEQFF	TGTGCCAGTAGTATGGTTTCAGGGGGCGACAATGAGCAGTTCTTC
TRBV5-6	.	.	TRBJ2-7	CASSLAGQPYEQYF	TGTGCCAGCAGCTTGGCTGGACAGCCCTACGAGCAGTACTTC
TRBV5-6	.	once	TRBJ1-1	CASSGAWTVMNTEAFF	TGTGCCAGCAGCGGCGCGTGGACAGTCATGAACACTGAAGCTTTCTTT
TRBV6-2/TRBV6-3	.	.	TRBJ1-2	CASSYAGSIYGYTF	TGTGCCAGCAGTTACGCGGGGTCCATCTATGGCTACACCTTC
TRBV13	.	.	TRBJ1-1	CASSPYTEAFF	TGTGCCAGCAGCCCATACACTGAAGCTTTCTTT
TRBV6-2/TRBV6-3	TRBD1	.	TRBJ1-1	CASSYSVDRGLDTEAFF	TGTGCCAGCAGTTACTCTGTGGACAGGGGTCTTGACACTGAAGCTTTCTTT
TRBV2	.	once	TRBJ1-6	CASSDYSSYNSPLHF	TGTGCCAGCAGTGATTACTCTTCCTATAATTCACCCCTCCACTTT
TRBV12-3/TRBV12-4	.	.	TRBJ2-3	CASSRRDTQYF	TGTGCCAGCAGCCGGAGGGATACGCAGTATTTT
TRBV29-1	.	.	TRBJ2-7	CSVSGRTYEQYF	TGCAGCGTTTCTGGGAGGACCTACGAGCAGTACTTC
TRBV29-1	TRBD1	.	TRBJ2-1	CSVAGQPYNEQFF	TGCAGCGTTGCGGGACAGCCGTACAATGAGCAGTTCTTC
TRBV30	TRBD2	few	TRBJ2-3	CAWRLAGDTDTQYF	TGTGCCTGGAGACTAGCGGGGGACACAGATACGCAGTATTTT
TRBV5-4	.	.	TRBJ2-6	CASSGAISGANVLTF	TGTGCCAGCAGCGGGGCTATTTCTGGGGCCAACGTCCTGACTTTC
TRBV7-9	.	.	TRBJ2-1	CASSLGRGDYNEQFF	TGTGCCAGCAGCTTGGGGCGGGGTGACTACAATGAGCAGTTCTTC
TRBV5-4	.	once	TRBJ2-1	CASSLRLGSYNEQFF	TGTGCCAGCAGCTTGCGCCTCGGCTCCTACAATGAGCAGTTCTTC
TRBV6-5	.	.	TRBJ1-3	CASSYGSSGNTIYF	TGTGCCAGCAGTTATGGCAGCTCTGGAAACACCATATATTTT
TRBV3-1/TRBV3-2	.	.	TRBJ2-7	CASSQGGSLGEQYF	TGTGCCAGCAGCCAAGGGGGCAGCCTGGGGGAGCAGTACTTC
TRBV6-5	.	.	TRBJ1-2	CASSYQSGGGYTF	TGTGCCAGCAGTTATCAATCCGGGGGAGGCTACACCTTC
TRBV5-4	.	.	TRBJ1-2	CASSTNSGRVNYGYTF	TGTGCCAGCAGCACCAACTCTGGCAGGGTTAACTATGGCTACACCTTC
TRBV2	TRBD2	.	TRBJ2-2	CAVPGGPNTGELFF	TGTGCCGTCCCGGGGGGACCGAACACCGGGGAGCTGTTTTTT
TRBV12-3/TRBV12-4	.	.	TRBJ1-5	CASSLMGAQPQHF	TGTGCCAGCAGTTTGATGGGGGCTCAGCCCCAGCATTTT
TRBV9	TRBD1	.	TRBJ2-5	CASSRFGQGLETQYF	TGTGCCAGCAGTCGTTTCGGACAGGGTTTGGAGACCCAGTACTTC
TRBV2	.	once	TRBJ1-1	CASNKETVNTEAFF	TGTGCCAGCAATAAGGAAACAGTGAACACTGAAGCTTTCTTT
TRBV29-1	.	.	TRBJ2-3	CSVEDLLEFTDTQYF	TGCAGCGTTGAAGATCTACTTGAATTCACAGATACGCAGTATTTT
TRBV27	TRBD2	.	TRBJ2-4	CASRSRESGGAGKNIQYF	TGTGCCAGCCGATCAAGGGAGAGCGGGGGGGCCGGCAAAAACATTCAGTACTTC
TRBV2	.	.	TRBJ1-5	CASSEGGGIDQPQHF	TGTGCCAGCAGTGAAGGGGGAGGGATAGATCAGCCCCAGCATTTT
TRBV3-1/TRBV3-2	.	few	TRBJ1-1	CASSQGRMNTEAFF	TGTGCCAGCAGCCAAGGGCGGATGAACACTGAAGCTTTCTTT
TRBV4-3	TRBD1	.	TRBJ2-1	CASSQGQGYNEQFF	TGCGCCAGCAGCCAAGGACAGGGATACAATGAGCAGTTCTTC
TRBV6-6	.	.	TRBJ1-3	CASSYIGEVNTIYF	TGTGCCAGCAGTTACATCGGGGAGGTGAACACCATATATTTT
TRBV6-1	.	.	TRBJ1-1	CASSEGLKGGTEAFF	TGTGCCAGCAGTGAAGGTTTAAAGGGAGGAACTGAAGCTTTCTTT
TRBV14	.	.	TRBJ2-7	CASSHPGGQGRYEQYF	TGTGCCAGCAGCCATCCCGGGGGGCAGGGACGGTACGAGCAGTACTTC
TRBV5-4	.	.	TRBJ2-7	CASMPAESANYEQYF	TGTGCCAGCATGCCGGCGGAGTCTGCGAACTACGAGCAGTACTTC
TRBV19	.	.	TRBJ1-1	CASSIDPQGEAFF	TGTGCCAGTAGTATAGATCCGCAGGGGGAAGCTTTCTTT
TRBV11-2	TRBD1	.	TRBJ1-1	CASRTTGQGAEAFF	TGTGCCAGCAGGACGACGGGACAGGGGGCTGAAGCTTTCTTT
TRBV5-1	.	.	TRBJ2-5	CASSFVLFQETQYF	TGCGCCAGCAGCTTCGTACTATTCCAAGAGACCCAGTACTTC
TRBV6-5	.	.	TRBJ1-2	CASSYSPGHGYTF	TGTGCCAGCAGTTACTCCCCAGGCCATGGCTACACCTTC
TRBV2	.	.	TRBJ1-5	CASSEAVPGVNQPQHF	TGTGCCAGCAGTGAAGCGGTTCCAGGGGTAAATCAGCCCCAGCATTTT
TRBV28	.	.	TRBJ1-2	CASTTGVDGYTF	TGTGCCAGCACCACAGGAGTCGATGGCTACACCTTC
TRBV19	.	few	TRBJ1-5	CASSMRLDNQPQHF	TGTGCCAGTAGTATGCGACTGGACAATCAGCCCCAGCATTTT
TRBV5-1	TRBD2	.	TRBJ2-3	CASSFSGAGDTQYF	TGCGCCAGCAGCTTCAGCGGGGCCGGGGATACGCAGTATTTT
TRBV11-3	TRBD2	.	TRBJ2-1	CASSPPGGGARNEQFF	TGTGCCAGCAGCCCGCCGGGCGGGGGGGCCAGGAATGAGCAGTTCTTC
TRBV11-1	.	.	TRBJ1-5	CASSLSRYQPQHF	TGTGCCAGCAGCTTAAGCCGCTATCAGCCCCAGCATTTT
TRBV30	.	.	TRBJ2-1	CAWGWRGLGNEQFF	TGTGCCTGGGGCTGGCGGGGCCTGGGGAATGAGCAGTTCTTC
TRBV4-3	TRBD1	.	TRBJ1-2	CASSQDLSRGYYGYTF	TGCGCCAGCAGCCAAGATCTCAGCAGGGGGTACTATGGCTACACCTTC
TRBV2	.	.	TRBJ1-1	CASSERMARVWAFF	TGTGCCAGCAGTGAACGGATGGCTCGGGTGTGGGCTTTCTTT
TRBV2	TRBD1	once	TRBJ1-6	CASSVQGAIGSPLHF	TGTGCCAGCAGTGTCCAGGGGGCTATAGGTTCACCCCTCCACTTT
TRBV6-5	.	.	TRBJ1-2	CASSYGSSGYTF	TGTGCCAGCAGTTACGGTTCTAGTGGCTACACCTTC
TRBV2	.	.	TRBJ2-3	CASMRGTDTQYF	TGTGCCAGCATGAGGGGCACAGATACGCAGTATTTT
TRBV3-1/TRBV3-2	.	.	TRBJ2-5	CASSQRTVQETQYF	TGTGCCAGCAGCCAACGGACAGTTCAAGAGACCCAGTACTTC
TRBV10-2	.	.	TRBJ2-7	CATRTGYEQYF	TGCGCCACCCGGACGGGATACGAGCAGTACTTC
TRBV5-4	TRBD2	.	TRBJ2-3	CASSRRLAGGDTQYF	TGTGCCAGCAGTCGTCGACTAGCGGGGGGAGATACGCAGTATTTT
TRBV5-4	TRBD1	.	TRBJ2-3	CASSPLRDRGGYTADTQYF	TGTGCCAGCAGCCCGCTCCGGGACAGGGGAGGTTACACAGCAGATACGCAGTATTTT
TRBV25-1	.	.	TRBJ2-7	CASSYPGYEQYF	TGTGCCAGCAGCTATCCAGGGTACGAGCAGTACTTC
TRBV3-1/TRBV3-2	TRBD1	once	TRBJ2-5	CASSQGGPGGQETQYF	TGTGCCAGCAGCCAAGGAGGGCCAGGGGGCCAAGAGACCCAGTACTTC
TRBV5-1	.	once	TRBJ2-3	CASSFSGTDTQYF	TGCGCCAGCAGCTTTTCCGGCACAGATACGCAGTATTTT
TRBV25-1	.	.	TRBJ1-4	CASSDRGGGEKLFF	TGTGCCAGCAGTGATAGGGGAGGTGGGGAAAAACTGTTTTTT